This T cell receptor beta chain was profiled in a study of memory CD4+ T cells and cytomegalovirus serostatus. Germline V gene sequence: CDR1 SGDLS, CDR2 YYNGEE. The CDR3 spans 15 residues. V lost 3 bases and J lost 5; bases outside the gene matches: 8. Only one count was recorded for this clone. The data were produced by immunoSEQ multiplex PCR, yet TCRdb's version contains in-frame clones alone and is incomplete. This table has approximately 53,000 clones, around four fifths appearing once. The sort gate was single viable CD3+CD4+CD8-CD45RO+ cells for memory CD4+ T cells. Serum IgG to CMV pp150, pp28, p38 and p52 defined serostatus.

The sequence came from an adult in good health and CMV-seronegative. V is TRBV9 and J is TRBJ1-2, with 9 bases lining up with TRBD1. Source material: memory CD4+ T cells from blood. The CDR3 region is CASSGAGTGTYGYTF. Written as DNA, the CDR3 is TGTGCCAGCAGCGGCGCCGGGACAGGGACGTATGGCTACACCTTC. The full variable domain, rest sourced from reference TRBV9 and TRBJ1-2, is DSGVTQTPKHLITATGQRVTLRCSPRSGDLSVYWYQQSLDQGLQFLIQYYNGEERAKGNILERFSAQQFPDLHSELNLSSLELGDSALYFCASSGAGTGTYGYTFGSGTRLTVV.